This T cell receptor (beta chain) is from a study of neurological immune-mediated disorders. Overall study context: Relapsing-remitting disease affected some 31, and secondary progressive 3, of 34 multiple sclerosis patients. Study-wide results and limits: The repertoires of 18 of 34 multiple sclerosis patients fell into one related-CDR3 cluster (a possible signature) under phylogenetic grouping.

Ten or more counts support this clonotype. The antigen remains undetermined. V was pared by 2 bases and J by 2 bases, with 14 bases between. The CDR3 loop spans 15 amino acids. Germline CDR1 reads SQVTM; CDR2 reads ANQGSEA. The authors made cDNA by 5'RACE with 10-nucleotide random UMIs. TCRdb redid the calling of the 5' RACE reads with MiXCR, one entry per CDR3 protein. The repertoire holds 45,000 to 70,000 distinct CDR3 sequences, with around 4.4% as singletons. For the unsorted libraries, 2 million PBMCs stored at -80 C served as input. The chain recombines TRBV29-1 with TRBJ2-3; perhaps TRBD1 as D (6 bases). Sequenced input: PBMCs. The clonotype was recovered from a man aged 50-60 years with multiple sclerosis. The CDR3 loop reads CSVEIVRGTTDTQYF. CDR3 DNA: TGCAGCGTTGAAATCGTGAGGGGGACCACAGATACGCAGTATTTT.